This record looks at one T cell receptor (beta chain) sequence and its context. Its antigen is undetermined. Treatment was busulfan-fludarabine conditioning, a marrow graft, and cyclophosphamide on days +3 and +4. Sequenced by immunoSEQ multiplex PCR; TCRdb stores in-frame clones only, minus some. The top ten clones hold 15% of a sample with around 10,000 clones, around four fifths of them seen once. This entry belongs to a study of T cells after posttransplantation cyclophosphamide. General study findings and limits: Tissue-infiltrating T cells from skin or gut overlapped little with blood T cells. Recipient CMV seropositivity and CMV reactivation strongly tracked TRB clonality. Donor CD8+ memory clones often dominated recipient blood repertoires at later times.

The sequence derives from a female patient aged 45 to 65 who received an allogeneic stem cell transplant from a related donor, was CMV-positive, and had no GVHD. The T cells may partly be graft donor cells. Sample: PBMCs, taken approximately 2,000 days after allogeneic stem cell transplant with posttransplant cyclophosphamide.

The CDR3 nucleotides read TGTGCCAGCAGCTACCATGGACAGGAGGACGGCTACACCTTC. This codes for CASSYHGQEDGYTF. The rearrangement joins TRBV2 to TRBJ1-2, with 7 nucleotides matching TRBD1. CDR1 is SNHLY and CDR2 is FYNNEI in the germline V gene. CDR3 length equals 14 residues. V lost 6 bases to trimming and J lost 8 bases; unmatched junction nucleotides: 12.